This record concerns one T cell receptor beta chain sequence. Its antigen is unidentified. The data stem from a study of CD8 T cells in ankylosing spondylitis. Whole-study findings and limits: Both synovial fluid and blood in reactive arthritis had previously been reported to carry some motif variants. Apparently characteristic of ankylosing spondylitis blood was a TCR beta motif (fewer than 10 highly homologous variants). CD8+ disease-linked clones were present at relatively low frequencies in blood.

The CDR3 length is 16 residues. V trimming: 4 bases; J trimming: 2 bases; junction bases outside the gene matches: 9. It was by quantitative 5'-RACE with molecular barcodes that TCR beta libraries were made. One entry per CDR3 protein results from TCRdb running MiXCR on the 5' RACE reads. Here the sample spans around 390,000 distinct CDR3 sequences, more than 20% being singletons. The TCR originated in a male donor with ankylosing spondylitis. Sequenced input: blood, either unsorted or a sorted T cell fraction (not recorded which). The chain is built from TRBV12-3 or TRBV12-4 and TRBJ1-1, with TRBD1 matching over 8 bases. CDR3 protein: CASSSPWTGRNTEAFF. The CDR3 region has the DNA TGTGCCAGCAGTTCCCCCTGGACAGGGCGAAACACTGAAGCTTTCTTT.